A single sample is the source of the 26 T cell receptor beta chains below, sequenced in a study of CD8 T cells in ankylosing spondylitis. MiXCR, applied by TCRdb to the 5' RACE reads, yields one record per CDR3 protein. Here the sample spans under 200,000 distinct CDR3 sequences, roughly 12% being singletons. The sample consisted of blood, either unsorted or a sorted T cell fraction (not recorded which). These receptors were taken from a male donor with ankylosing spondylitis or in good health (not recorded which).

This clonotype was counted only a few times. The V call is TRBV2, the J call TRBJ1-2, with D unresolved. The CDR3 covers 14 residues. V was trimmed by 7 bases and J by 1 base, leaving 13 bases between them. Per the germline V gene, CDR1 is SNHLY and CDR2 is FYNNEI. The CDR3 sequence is CASTGDTINYGYTF. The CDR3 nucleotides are TGTGCCAGCACCGGAGACACCATTAACTATGGCTACACCTTC. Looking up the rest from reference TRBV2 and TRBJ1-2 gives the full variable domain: EPEVTQTPSHQVTQMGQEVILRCVPISNHLYFYWYRQILGQKVEFLVSFYNNEISEKSEIFDDQFSVERPDGSNFTLKIRSTKLEDSAMYFCASTGDTINYGYTFGSGTRLTVV.

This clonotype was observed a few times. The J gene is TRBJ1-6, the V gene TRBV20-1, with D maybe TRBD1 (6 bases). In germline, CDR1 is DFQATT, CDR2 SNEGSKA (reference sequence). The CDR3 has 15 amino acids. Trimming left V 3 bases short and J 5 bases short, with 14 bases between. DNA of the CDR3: TGCAGTGCTAGGGAACAGGGAAGAAATAATTCACCCCTCCACTTT. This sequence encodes CSAREQGRNNSPLHF.

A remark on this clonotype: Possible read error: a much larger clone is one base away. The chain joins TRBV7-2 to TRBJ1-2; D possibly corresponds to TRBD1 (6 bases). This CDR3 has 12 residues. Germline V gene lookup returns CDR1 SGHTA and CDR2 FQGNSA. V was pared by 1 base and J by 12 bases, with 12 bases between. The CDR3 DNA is TGTGCCAGCAGCTTAGTCCAGGGGAGCCACACCTTC. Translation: CASSLVQGSHTF.

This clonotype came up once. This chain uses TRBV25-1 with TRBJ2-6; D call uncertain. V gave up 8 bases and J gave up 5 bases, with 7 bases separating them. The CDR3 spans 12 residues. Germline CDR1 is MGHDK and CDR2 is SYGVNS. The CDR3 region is CASGLRANVLTF. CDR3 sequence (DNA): TGTGCCAGCGGTCTGAGGGCCAACGTCCTGACTTTC.

CDR3 bases: TGTGCCAGCAGCCCCGGGCTCCCCGGTTCAGCCCACGAGCAGTACTTC. It translates to CASSPGLPGSAHEQYF. V and J are TRBV4-2 and TRBJ2-7; D unresolved. Deletions cut 4 bases from V and 5 bases from J, with 21 bases between. The CDR3 runs to 16 residues. Germline values: CDR1 LGHNA, CDR2 YNFKEQ.

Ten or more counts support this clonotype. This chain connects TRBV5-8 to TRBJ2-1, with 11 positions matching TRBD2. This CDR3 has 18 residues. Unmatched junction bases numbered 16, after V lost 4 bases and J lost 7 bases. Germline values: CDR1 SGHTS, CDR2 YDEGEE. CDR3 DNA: TGTGCCAGCAGCCCCCTCCGGACTAGCGGGCCTACGGCGAATGAGCAGTTCTTC. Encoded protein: CASSPLRTSGPTANEQFF.

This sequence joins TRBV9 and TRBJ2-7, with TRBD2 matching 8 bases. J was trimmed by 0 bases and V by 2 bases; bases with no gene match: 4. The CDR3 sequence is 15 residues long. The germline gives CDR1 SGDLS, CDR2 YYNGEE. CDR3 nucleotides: TGTGCCAGCAGCGTCGGAGGGACTAGCTCCTACGAGCAGTACTTC. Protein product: CASSVGGTSSYEQYF. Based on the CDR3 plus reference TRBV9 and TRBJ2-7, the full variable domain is DSGVTQTPKHLITATGQRVTLRCSPRSGDLSVYWYQQSLDQGLQFLIQYYNGEERAKGNILERFSAQQFPDLHSELNLSSLELGDSALYFCASSVGGTSSYEQYFGPGTRLTVT.

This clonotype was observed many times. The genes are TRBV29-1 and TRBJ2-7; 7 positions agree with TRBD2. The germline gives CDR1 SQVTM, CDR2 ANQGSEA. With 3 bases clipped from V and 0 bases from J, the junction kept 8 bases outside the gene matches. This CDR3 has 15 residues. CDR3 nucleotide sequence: TGCAGCGTTGAGGCGGGAGCCACTCCCTCCTACGAGCAGTACTTC. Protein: CSVEAGATPSYEQYF.

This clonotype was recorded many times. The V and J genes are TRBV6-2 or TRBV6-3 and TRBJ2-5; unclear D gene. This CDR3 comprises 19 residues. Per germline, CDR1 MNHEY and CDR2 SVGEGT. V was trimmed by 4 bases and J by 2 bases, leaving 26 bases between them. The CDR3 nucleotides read TGTGCCAGCAGTTCGGTACCTAATTGGCAGGCCCGACGTCAAGAGACCCAGTACTTC. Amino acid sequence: CASSSVPNWQARRQETQYF.

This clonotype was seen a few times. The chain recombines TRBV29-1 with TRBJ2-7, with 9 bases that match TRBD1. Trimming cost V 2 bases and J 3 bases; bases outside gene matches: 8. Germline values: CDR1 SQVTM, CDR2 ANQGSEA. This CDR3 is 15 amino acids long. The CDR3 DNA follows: TGCAGCGTTGAAAGAAGGGGGACAGGGATCTACGAGCAGTACTTC. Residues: CSVERRGTGIYEQYF.

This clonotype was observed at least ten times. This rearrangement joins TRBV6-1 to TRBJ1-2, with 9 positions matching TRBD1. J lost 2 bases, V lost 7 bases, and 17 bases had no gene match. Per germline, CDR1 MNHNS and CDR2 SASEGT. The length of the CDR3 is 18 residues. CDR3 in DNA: TGTGCCAGCACCCTAAGACAGGCCGGGACAGGGCGAAACTATGGCTACACCTTC. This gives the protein CASTLRQAGTGRNYGYTF.

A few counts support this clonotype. The CDR3 sequence: CASSPSQNNQPQHF. Written as DNA, the CDR3 is TGTGCCAGCTCACCATCCCAGAACAATCAGCCCCAGCATTTT. This chain connects TRBV18 to TRBJ1-5; D is unresolved. V was clipped by 2 bases and J by 3 bases, with 8 bases between them. Germline CDR1 reads KGHSH; CDR2 reads LQKENI. This CDR3 has 14 residues.

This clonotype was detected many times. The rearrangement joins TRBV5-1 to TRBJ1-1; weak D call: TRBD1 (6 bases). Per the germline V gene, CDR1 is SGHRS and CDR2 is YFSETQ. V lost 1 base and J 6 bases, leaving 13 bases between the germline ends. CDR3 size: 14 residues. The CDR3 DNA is TGCGCCAGCAGCTTGCGGCAGGGGCGTGCTGAAGCTTTCTTT. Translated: CASSLRQGRAEAFF.

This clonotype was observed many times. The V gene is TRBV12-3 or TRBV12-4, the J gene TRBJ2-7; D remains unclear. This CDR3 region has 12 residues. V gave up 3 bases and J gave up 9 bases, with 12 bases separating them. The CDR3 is CASSLDGRRQYF. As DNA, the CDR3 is TGTGCCAGCAGTTTGGATGGCAGAAGGCAGTACTTC.

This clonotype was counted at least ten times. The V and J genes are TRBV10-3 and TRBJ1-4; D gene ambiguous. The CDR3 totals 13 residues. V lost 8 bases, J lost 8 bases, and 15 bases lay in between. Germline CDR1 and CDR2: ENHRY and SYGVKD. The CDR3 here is CAIRRESGEKLFF. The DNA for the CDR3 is TGTGCCATCCGACGAGAAAGTGGGGAAAAACTGTTTTTT.

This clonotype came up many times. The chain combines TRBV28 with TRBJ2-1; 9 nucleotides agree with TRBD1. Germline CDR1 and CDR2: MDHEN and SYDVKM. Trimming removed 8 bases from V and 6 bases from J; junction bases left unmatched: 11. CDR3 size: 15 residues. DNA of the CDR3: TGTGCCAGCCTGCCACTCAAGGACAGGGGCAATGAGCAGTTCTTC. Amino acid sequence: CASLPLKDRGNEQFF.

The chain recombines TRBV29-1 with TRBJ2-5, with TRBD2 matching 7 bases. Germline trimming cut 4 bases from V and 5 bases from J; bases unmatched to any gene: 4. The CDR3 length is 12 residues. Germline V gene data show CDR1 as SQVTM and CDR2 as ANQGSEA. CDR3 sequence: CSVVGEGETQYF. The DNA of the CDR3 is TGCAGCGTTGTAGGGGAGGGGGAGACCCAGTACTTC.

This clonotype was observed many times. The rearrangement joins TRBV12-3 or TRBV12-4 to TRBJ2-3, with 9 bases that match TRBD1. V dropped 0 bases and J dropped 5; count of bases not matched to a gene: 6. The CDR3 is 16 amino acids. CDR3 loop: CASSLAPGTGKDTQYF. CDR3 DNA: TGTGCCAGCAGTTTAGCCCCCGGGACAGGGAAAGATACGCAGTATTTT.

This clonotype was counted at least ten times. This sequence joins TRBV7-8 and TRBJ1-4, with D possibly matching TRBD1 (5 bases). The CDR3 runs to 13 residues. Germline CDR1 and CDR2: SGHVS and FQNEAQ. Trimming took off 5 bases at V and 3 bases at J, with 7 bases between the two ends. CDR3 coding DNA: TGTGCCAGCAGCCTGGGGGCTAATGAAAAACTGTTTTTT. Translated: CASSLGANEKLFF.

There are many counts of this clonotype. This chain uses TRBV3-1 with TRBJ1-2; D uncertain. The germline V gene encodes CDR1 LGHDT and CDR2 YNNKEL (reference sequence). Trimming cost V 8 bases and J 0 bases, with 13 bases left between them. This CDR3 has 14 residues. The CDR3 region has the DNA TGTGCCAGCGCACGGACCGCTACTAACTATGGCTACACCTTC. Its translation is CASARTATNYGYTF.

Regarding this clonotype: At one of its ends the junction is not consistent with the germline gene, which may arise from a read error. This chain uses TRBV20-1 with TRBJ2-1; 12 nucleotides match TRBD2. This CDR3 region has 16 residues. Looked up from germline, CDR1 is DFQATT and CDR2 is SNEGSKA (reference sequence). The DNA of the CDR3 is TGCAGTGCTAGAGATACTAGCGGGGGGCTTGGGAATGAGCAGTCCTTC. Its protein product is CSARDTSGGLGNEQSF.

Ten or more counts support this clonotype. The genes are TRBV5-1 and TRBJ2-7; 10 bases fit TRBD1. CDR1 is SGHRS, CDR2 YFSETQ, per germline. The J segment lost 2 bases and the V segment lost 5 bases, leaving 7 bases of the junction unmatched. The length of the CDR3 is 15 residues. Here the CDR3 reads CASSSGTGAPYEQYF. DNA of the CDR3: TGCGCCAGCAGTTCCGGGACAGGGGCGCCCTACGAGCAGTACTTC. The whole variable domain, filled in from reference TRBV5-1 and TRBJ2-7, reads KAGVTQTPRYLIKTRGQQVTLSCSPISGHRSVSWYQQTPGQGLQFLFEYFSETQRNKGNFPGRFSGRQFSNSRSEMNVSTLELGDSALYLCASSSGTGAPYEQYFGPGTRLTVT.

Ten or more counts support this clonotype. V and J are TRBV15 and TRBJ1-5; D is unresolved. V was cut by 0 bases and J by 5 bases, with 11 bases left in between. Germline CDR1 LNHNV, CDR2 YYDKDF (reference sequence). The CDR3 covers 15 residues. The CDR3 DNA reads TGTGCCACCAGCAGAGATCTAGGGAAACATCAGCCCCAGCATTTT. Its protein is CATSRDLGKHQPQHF.

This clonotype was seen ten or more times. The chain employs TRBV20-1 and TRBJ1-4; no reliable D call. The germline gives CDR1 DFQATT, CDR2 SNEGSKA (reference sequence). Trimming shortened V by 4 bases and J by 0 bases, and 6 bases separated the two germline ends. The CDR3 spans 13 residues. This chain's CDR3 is CSATPATNEKLFF. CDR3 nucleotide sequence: TGCAGTGCTACACCGGCAACTAATGAAAAACTGTTTTTT.

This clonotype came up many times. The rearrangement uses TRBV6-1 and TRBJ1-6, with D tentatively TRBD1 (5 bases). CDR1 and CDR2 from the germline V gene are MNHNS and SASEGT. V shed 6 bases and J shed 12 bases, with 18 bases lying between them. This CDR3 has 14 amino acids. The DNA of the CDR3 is TGTGCCAGCAGGGAATCCTCGGGGGTAGTACCCCTCCACTTT. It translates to CASRESSGVVPLHF.

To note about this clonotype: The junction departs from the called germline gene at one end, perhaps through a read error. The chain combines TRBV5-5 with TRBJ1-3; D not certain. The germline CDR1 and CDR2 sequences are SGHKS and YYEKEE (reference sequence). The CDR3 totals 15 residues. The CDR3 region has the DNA TGTGCCAGCAGCCCGACAAGGCTCTCTGGAAACACCCTATATTTT. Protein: CASSPTRLSGNTLYF.